The rows below give T cell receptor beta chains drawn from one sample of a study of T cell changes during pregnancy in multiple sclerosis. Data came from immunoSEQ multiplex PCR; TCRdb stores just in-frame clones and leaves some out. This sample has 39,000 or so clones; about 91% occur once, and the top ten carry 12%. Specimen: CD8+ T cells from peripheral blood mononuclear cells, collected after pregnancy. These receptor sequences come from a female donor with multiple sclerosis, enrolled in a pregnancy study. The CDR3 runs from the conserved cysteine through the conserved F or W. D genes are given only for firm matches. Not all rows give a size; the values are once, few, many and, for expanded clones, a class.

>-|TRBV7-9|TRBJ2-4|-
TGTGCCAGCAGCGCCGCGCTACGGGACATTCAGTACTTC
CASSAALRDIQYF
>-|TRBV4-2|TRBJ1-4|-
TGTGCCAGCAGCCCAGGGCGGGGTGAAAAACTGTTTTTT
CASSPGRGEKLFF
>TRBD1|TRBV4-1|TRBJ2-7|once
TGCGCCAGCAGCCAAACTGCAGGACAGGGGGCCTACGAGCAGTACTTC
CASSQTAGQGAYEQYF
>-|TRBV6-6|TRBJ1-5|-
TGTGCCAGCACGGGGGGGGACAATCAGCCCCAGCATTTT
CASTGGDNQPQHF
>TRBD2|TRBV27|TRBJ2-1|-
TGTGCCAGCAGGGGTACCCCCCGACTAGCTACAAACAATGAGCAGTTCTTC
CASRGTPRLATNNEQFF
>-|TRBV9|TRBJ2-5|-
TGTGCCAGCAGCGCAGGGGACCGGGTGGAGACCCAGTACTTC
CASSAGDRVETQYF
>-|TRBV10-3|TRBJ2-7|-
TGTGCCATCATCGCGGGGGACACCTCCGGGGAGCAGTACTTC
CAIIAGDTSGEQYF
>-|TRBV7-8|TRBJ1-1|-
TGTGCCAGCAGCTTAGGGACAGCGAACACTGAAGCTTTCTTT
CASSLGTANTEAFF
>TRBD1|TRBV25-1|TRBJ1-2|once
TGTGCCAGCCAAACAGGGGGCAATGGCTACACCTTC
CASQTGGNGYTF
>TRBD2|TRBV7-3|TRBJ2-3|-
TGTGCCAGCAGCTTTAGCGGGAGGTCAGATACGCAGTATTTT
CASSFSGRSDTQYF
>TRBD2|TRBV6-5|TRBJ2-1|-
TGTGCCACCCGGTTGAGTAGCGGGGGCAATGAGCAGTTCTTC
CATRLSSGGNEQFF
>-|TRBV20-1|TRBJ1-1|-
TGCAGTGCTAGAGAAGAGGAGGTAGCTTTCTTT
CSAREEEVAFF
>-|TRBV6-1|TRBJ2-7|-
TGTGCCAGCAGTGAAGCAATTAGCTCCTACGAGCAGTACTTC
CASSEAISSYEQYF
>TRBD1|TRBV5-1|TRBJ2-1|-
TGCGCCAGCAGCCCTCTGTTACAGGGGGCCCCAGATGAGCAGTTCTTC
CASSPLLQGAPDEQFF
>-|TRBV27|TRBJ2-1|-
TGTGCCAGCAGTTTAAGCAGGGATGGGTCCTACAATGAGCAGTTCTTC
CASSLSRDGSYNEQFF
>TRBD1|TRBV19|TRBJ1-1|-
TGTGCCAGTAGTAGCCGGGCGACAGGGGGGCTGAGAACTGAAGCTTTCTTT
CASSSRATGGLRTEAFF
>-|TRBV9|TRBJ1-4|-
TGTGCCAGCAGCGCCGGGGGAAAACTGTTTTTT
CASSAGGKLFF
>TRBD1|TRBV9|TRBJ2-1|-
TGTGCCAGCAGCCCCGCCGGGACAGGGAACAATGAGCAGTTCTTC
CASSPAGTGNNEQFF
>TRBD2|TRBV6-5|TRBJ2-1|-
TGTGCCAGCAGTTACGGTAGCGGGAGTTCGTTCAATGAGCAGTTCTTC
CASSYGSGSSFNEQFF
>-|TRBV27|TRBJ2-7|once
TGTGCCAGCAGTCACAACGACAGTCAGTACTTC
CASSHNDSQYF
>TRBD2|TRBV28|TRBJ2-7|once
TGTGCCAGCATCTCGCCTAGCGGGACCTTGAAGAGCTCCTACGAGCAGTACTTC
CASISPSGTLKSSYEQYF
>-|TRBV4-1|TRBJ2-5|-
TGCGCCAGCAGCCCACCGACACGTCAAGAGACCCAGTACTTC
CASSPPTRQETQYF
>TRBD1|TRBV28|TRBJ1-5|-
TGTGCCAGCAGTTGGGACAGGGTTGGACAGCCCCAGCATTTT
CASSWDRVGQPQHF
>TRBD2|TRBV10-3|TRBJ2-7|-
TGTGCCATCAGTGAGCCTAGCGGGGGTAGCTCCTACGAGCAGTACTTC
CAISEPSGGSSYEQYF
>-|TRBV7-9|TRBJ1-6|-
TGTGCCAGCAGCCGAGAGAATTCACCCCTCCACTTT
CASSRENSPLHF